The clone carrying this TCR beta chain has just a few counts. Under the authors' procedure: Reference gene primer amplification gave nucleated cell count estimates. Assay: immunoSEQ multiplex PCR; the TCRdb copy retains only in-frame clones and omits some. That table furnishes V, J and clone size, whereas the DNA furnished D and trimming. Counted here are more than 150,000 clones, around 84% occurring once; the ten biggest clones make up about 3%. The data were taken from a study of blood T cell repertoires in COVID-19. Study details: The United States, Italy and Spain were the sources of the acute and convalescent COVID-19 samples. In each case, the material was cDNA or gDNA derived from T cells, B-cell-depleted T cells, or PBMCs.

CDR3 length: 13 residues. The V end was cut by 6 bases, the J end by 4 bases, with 12 bases between. From germline, CDR1 is LNHNV and CDR2 YYDKDF (reference sequence). This TCR derives from a man between 40 and 49 years old with active or convalescent COVID-19. The genes are TRBV15 and TRBJ1-2; D perhaps matches TRBD1 (6 bases). What was sequenced was peripheral blood. CDR3 in amino acids: CATRLQGAYGYTF. The CDR3 DNA follows: TGTGCCACCAGGTTACAGGGCGCCTATGGCTACACCTTC.